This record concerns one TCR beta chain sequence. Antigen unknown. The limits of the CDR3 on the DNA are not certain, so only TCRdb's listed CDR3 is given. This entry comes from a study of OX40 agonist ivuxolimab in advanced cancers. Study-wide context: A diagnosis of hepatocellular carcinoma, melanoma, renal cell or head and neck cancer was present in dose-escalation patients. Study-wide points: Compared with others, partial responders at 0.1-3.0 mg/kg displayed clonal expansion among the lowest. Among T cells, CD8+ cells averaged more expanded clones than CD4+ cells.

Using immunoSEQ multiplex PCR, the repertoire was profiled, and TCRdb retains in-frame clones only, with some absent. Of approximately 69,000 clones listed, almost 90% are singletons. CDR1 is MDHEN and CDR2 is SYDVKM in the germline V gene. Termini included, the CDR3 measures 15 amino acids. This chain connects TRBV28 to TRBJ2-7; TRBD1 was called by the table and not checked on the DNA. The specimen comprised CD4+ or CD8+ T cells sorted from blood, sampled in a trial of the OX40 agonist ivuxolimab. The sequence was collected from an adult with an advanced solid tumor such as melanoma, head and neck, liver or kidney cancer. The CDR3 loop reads CASSSSGQGYDGQYF.